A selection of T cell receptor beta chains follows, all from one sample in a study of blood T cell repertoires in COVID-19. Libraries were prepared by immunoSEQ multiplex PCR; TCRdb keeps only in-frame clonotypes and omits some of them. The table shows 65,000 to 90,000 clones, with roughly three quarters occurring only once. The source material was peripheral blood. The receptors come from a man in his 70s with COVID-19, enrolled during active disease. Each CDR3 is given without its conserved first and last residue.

CDR3aa: ASSKDKTTPWQY
v_gene: TRBV7-4
j_gene: TRBJ2-7
len: 12

CDR3aa: ASSHSSGASD
v_gene: TRBV12-3/TRBV12-4
j_gene: TRBJ2-7
len: 10

CDR3aa: ASKRQGDTEAF
v_gene: TRBV6-5
j_gene: TRBJ1-1
len: 11

CDR3aa: ASSLGTRGTPLH
v_gene: TRBV28
j_gene: TRBJ1-6
len: 12

CDR3aa: ASRVGTDHNQPQH
v_gene: TRBV5-8
j_gene: TRBJ1-5
len: 13

CDR3aa: ATSRDRGRTEAF
v_gene: TRBV15
j_gene: TRBJ1-1
len: 12

CDR3aa: ASSLGGQYLYNEQF
v_gene: TRBV7-3
j_gene: TRBJ2-1
len: 14

CDR3aa: ATSVGRDYDEQY
v_gene: TRBV5-1
j_gene: TRBJ2-7
len: 12

CDR3aa: AIKRREITGELF
v_gene: TRBV10-3
j_gene: TRBJ2-2
len: 12

CDR3aa: ASRLAGGPGNIQY
v_gene: TRBV23-1
j_gene: TRBJ2-4
len: 13

CDR3aa: ASRRTAAYEQY
v_gene: TRBV2
j_gene: TRBJ2-7
len: 11

CDR3aa: AYTRSILAGEKY
v_gene: TRBV30
j_gene: TRBJ2-7
len: 12

CDR3aa: ATSDRTTGQPQH
v_gene: TRBV19
j_gene: TRBJ1-5
len: 12

CDR3aa: ASSDSGQPQH
v_gene: TRBV10-2
j_gene: TRBJ1-5
len: 10

CDR3aa: ASSENRAYEQY
v_gene: TRBV10-1
j_gene: TRBJ2-7
len: 11

CDR3aa: ASSLQGQNTEAF
v_gene: TRBV5-5
j_gene: TRBJ1-1
len: 12

CDR3aa: AWRTGGTSNQPQH
v_gene: TRBV30
j_gene: TRBJ1-5
len: 13

CDR3aa: ASSFPQRTPFQETQY
v_gene: TRBV11-2
j_gene: TRBJ2-5
len: 15

CDR3aa: ASSQHTGVGELF
v_gene: TRBV19
j_gene: TRBJ2-2
len: 12

CDR3aa: ASSLEKQGSGNTIY
v_gene: TRBV7-6
j_gene: TRBJ1-3
len: 14

CDR3aa: ASRLSNQPQH
v_gene: TRBV7-2
j_gene: TRBJ1-5
len: 10

CDR3aa: AISRGRDGETQY
v_gene: TRBV10-3
j_gene: TRBJ2-5
len: 12

CDR3aa: ATSDGGNSPLH
v_gene: TRBV24-1
j_gene: TRBJ1-6
len: 11

CDR3aa: ASIRPGTGVYEQY
v_gene: TRBV5-6
j_gene: TRBJ2-7
len: 13

CDR3aa: ASSPQYGGRATDTQY
v_gene: TRBV7-9
j_gene: TRBJ2-3
len: 15

CDR3aa: ASSVQEGDGYT
v_gene: TRBV28
j_gene: TRBJ1-2
len: 11

CDR3aa: ASGGDTTDTQY
v_gene: TRBV28
j_gene: TRBJ2-3
len: 11